The source of this T cell receptor (beta chain) is a study of CD8+ T cells in alopecia areata. Study observations and caveats: Tofacitinib delivered significant drops in scalp clonality and in expanded CD8+ clones among the top 100.

Investigators isolated RNA and reverse transcribed it into cDNA to act as the sequencing template. Here immunoSEQ multiplex PCR was the method, and the copy in TCRdb shows in-frame clones only, minus some. The sample consists of hundreds of thousands of clones, 50% to 75% of them appearing once. Treatment here: oral pan-JAK inhibitor, 5-10 mg twice daily. A word on this clone: As yet, its antigen is unknown. This sample also contains other DNA sequences that code for the same CDR3.

This CDR3 contains 15 residues. Germline CDR1 SEHNR, CDR2 FQNEAQ (reference sequence). V shed 0 bases and J 3 bases; nucleotides not matched to a gene: 1. V usage is TRBV7-9 and J usage is TRBJ2-3; 9 nucleotides align to TRBD2. The clonotype comes from a human donor with alopecia areata. The sequences come from CD4+ T cells sorted from blood, collected around week 54, from a patient treated with tofacitinib. Here the CDR3 DNA reads TGTGCCAGCAGCTTAGCTAGCGGGGGTACAGATACGCAGTATTTT. This encodes CASSLASGGTDTQYF. The variable domain in full, completed from reference TRBV7-9 and TRBJ2-3, reads DTGVSQNPRHKITKRGQNVTFRCDPISEHNRLYWYRQTLGQGPEFLTYFQNEAQLEKSRLLSDRFSAERPKGSFSTLEIQRTEQGDSAMYLCASSLASGGTDTQYFGPGTRLTVL.